Following are 6 T cell receptor beta chains from one sample sequenced in a study of T-cell memory formation after mild COVID-19. TCRdb passed the 5' RACE reads through MiXCR, listing each CDR3 protein once. The sample includes about 430,000 distinct CDR3 sequences, 20% to 25% seen only once; the top ten take about 10%. The sample taken for sequencing was PBMCs or a T cell subset sorted from them (not recorded which). These receptor sequences come from an adult woman who had mild COVID-19 (a few samples of this study predate the infection). Cell type and time point are not known.

The chain has TRBV7-2 and TRBJ2-2, with D perhaps assigned TRBD1 or TRBD2 (5 bases each). CDR1 SGHTA and CDR2 FQGNSA come from the germline V gene. Trimming stripped 4 bases from V and 4 bases from J, with 19 bases between. The CDR3 has 17 amino acids. As DNA, the CDR3 is TGTGCCAGCAGCTCAACCCCCCACTTTGGGGGCACCGGGGAGCTGTTTTTT. Translating gives CASSSTPHFGGTGELFF.

This chain joins TRBV5-1 and TRBJ1-3; 8 positions match TRBD1. In germline, CDR1 is SGHRS, CDR2 YFSETQ. The CDR3 loop spans 12 amino acids. V trimming: 2 bases; J trimming: 8 bases; junction bases outside the gene matches: 0. In DNA form, the CDR3 reads TGCGCCAGCAGCTTACAGGGGGACACCATATATTTT. It translates to CASSLQGDTIYF.

This clonotype has a count of ten or more. The chain joins TRBV12-3 or TRBV12-4 to TRBJ2-1; D perhaps matches TRBD2 (6 bases). The length of the CDR3 is 15 residues. V was shortened by 5 bases and J by 9 bases, with 20 bases between the two germline ends. The CDR3 DNA follows: TGTGCCAGCAGTCCGGGGACTCTAGGATCCAGTGAGCAGTTCTTC. Translating it yields CASSPGTLGSSEQFF.

In this sample, this clonotype turned up many times. CDR3 in DNA: TGTGCCAGCAGCTTGGAGGGAGAACCTTCCTACGAGCAGTACTTC. Translation gives CASSLEGEPSYEQYF. The rearrangement uses TRBV5-6 and TRBJ2-7, with a possible D match to TRBD2 (5 bases). Germline CDR1 and CDR2: SGHDT and YYEEEE. V lost 0 bases, J lost 1 base, and 11 bases lay in between. The CDR3 runs 15 residues.

The genes are TRBV9 and TRBJ2-2; D is possibly TRBD1 (7 bases). V gave up 4 bases and J gave up 3 bases, with 16 bases separating them. The CDR3 has 16 residues. Germline CDR1 and CDR2: SGDLS and YYNGEE. The CDR3 region is CASSPRVRGDTGELFF. CDR3 coding DNA: TGTGCCAGCAGCCCACGGGTCAGGGGGGACACCGGGGAGCTGTTTTTT.

This rearrangement joins TRBV6-1 to TRBJ1-1; TRBD1 matches at 10 bases. In germline, CDR1 is MNHNS, CDR2 SASEGT. The V and J ends lost 2 bases and 7 bases, in that order; junction bases with no gene match: 4. This CDR3 contains 14 residues. The CDR3 coding sequence is TGTGCCAGCAGTGAAAATTGGACAGGGGGTGAAGCTTTCTTT. Its protein product is CASSENWTGGEAFF.